Following are 10 T cell receptor beta chains from one sample sequenced in a study of T cell responses to AZD1222 COVID-19 vaccine. Assay used: immunoSEQ multiplex PCR; TCRdb lists only in-frame clones, some missing. The profile shows approximately 160,000 clones, more than 85% of them singletons. The sample consisted of peripheral blood, taken on day 0 of AZD1222 vaccination. These TCRs come from an adult in good health.

V usage is TRBV7-2 and J usage is TRBJ1-2; the D gene is possibly TRBD1 (6 bases). CDR1 is SGHTA and CDR2 is FQGNSA in the germline V gene. This CDR3 region has 13 residues. Deletions cut 0 bases from V and 7 bases from J, with 9 bases between. CDR3 nucleotides: TGTGCCAGCAGCTTAGCACAGGGTTTTGGCTACACCTTC. Translated: CASSLAQGFGYTF.

Here the CDR3 reads CASSRLGTGAYEQYF. The CDR3 coding sequence is TGTGCCAGCTCACGGCTCGGGACAGGGGCCTACGAGCAGTACTTC. The chain uses TRBV18 and TRBJ2-7, with 10 bases matching TRBD1. CDR3 length: 15 amino acids. Germline values: CDR1 KGHSH, CDR2 LQKENI. V lost 4 bases and J lost 2; bases outside the gene matches: 5.

This chain links TRBV9 with TRBJ2-3, with D unclear. Germline CDR1 SGDLS, CDR2 YYNGEE. V lost 0 bases and J lost 9, with 8 bases in between. CDR3 length: 12 amino acids. The CDR3: CASSVVVGTQYF. CDR3 coding DNA: TGTGCCAGCAGCGTAGTAGTAGGCACGCAGTATTTT.

CDR3 nucleotide sequence: TGTGCCAGCTCACCACCGACAGGGCGGGACTATGGCTACACCTTC. Its translation: CASSPPTGRDYGYTF. V is TRBV18 and J is TRBJ1-2, with TRBD1 matching over 7 bases. CDR3 length: 15 residues. The germline gives CDR1 KGHSH, CDR2 LQKENI. The junction had 4 bases not matched to a gene; V was cut back by 0 bases and J by 3 bases.

V is TRBV4-2 and J is TRBJ1-6; D is undetermined. CDR1 is LGHNA and CDR2 is YNFKEQ in the germline V gene. With 0 bases removed from V and 3 bases from J, the gap between germline ends came to 6 bases. CDR3 length: 15 amino acids. The CDR3 here is CASSQEGNYNSPLHF. In DNA form, the CDR3 reads TGTGCCAGCAGCCAAGAGGGCAACTATAATTCACCCCTCCACTTT.

V and J are TRBV11-2 and TRBJ1-3, with D possibly matching TRBD1 (5 bases). The V end lost 0 bases, the J end lost 4 bases, and 16 bases lay between the germline ends. This CDR3 comprises 17 residues. The germline V gene has CDR1 SGHAT and CDR2 FQNNGV. CDR3 loop: CASSLDYASAGGNTIYF. Here the CDR3 DNA reads TGTGCCAGCAGCTTAGACTATGCATCGGCAGGGGGAAACACCATATATTTT.

The V and J genes are TRBV7-8 and TRBJ1-2; no clear D. Germline V CDR1 and CDR2: SGHVS, FQNEAQ. V lost 1 base and J 4 bases, leaving 10 bases between the germline ends. The CDR3 covers 14 residues. CDR3 amino acids: CASSLVQESYGYTF. As DNA, the CDR3 is TGTGCCAGCAGCTTAGTTCAAGAGAGCTATGGCTACACCTTC.

The rearrangement links TRBV18 to TRBJ1-4, with a possible D match to TRBD1 (5 bases). V gave up 3 bases and J gave up 4 bases, with 12 bases separating them. The CDR3 consists of 15 residues. Germline CDR1 KGHSH, CDR2 LQKENI. CDR3 region: CASSPVGRGNEKLFF. The CDR3 bases are TGTGCCAGCTCACCGGTGGGGCGCGGTAATGAAAAACTGTTTTTT.

The J gene is TRBJ1-1, the V gene TRBV14; D not certain. The CDR3 sequence is 11 residues long. Trimming stripped 4 bases from V and 11 bases from J, with 11 bases between. Germline CDR1 SGHDN, CDR2 FVKESK. CDR3 sequence (DNA): TGTGCCAGCAGCCGGGCCGGGCGGGCTTTCTTT. It encodes CASSRAGRAFF.

The V and J genes are TRBV28 and TRBJ1-2; 8 bases are a match to TRBD1. The CDR3 length is 14 residues. With 4 bases clipped from V and 6 bases from J, the junction kept 7 bases outside the gene matches. Germline lookup yields CDR1 MDHEN and CDR2 SYDVKM. This chain's CDR3 is CASSSVQGGDGYTF. The CDR3 nucleotides are TGTGCCAGCAGTTCCGTACAGGGGGGCGATGGCTACACCTTC.